This T cell receptor beta chain was identified in a study of blood T cell repertoires in COVID-19. Study context: Acute and convalescent COVID-19 samples came from the United States, Italy and Spain. Nucleic acid was either cDNA or gDNA, and it came from T cells, B-cell-depleted T cells, or PBMCs.

Methods used by the authors: Estimation of nucleated cell counts relied on the amplification of reference gene primers. The method was immunoSEQ multiplex PCR; TCRdb's version includes in-frame clones alone and lacks a portion of them. Clone size and V and J calls were adopted from that table, with D and trimming inferred from the DNA. The table has approximately 230,000 clones, roughly 80% seen once; the top ten hold about 9.6%. V was pared by 4 bases and J by 7 bases, with 8 bases of the junction left unmatched. Germline V gene data show CDR1 as MNHEY and CDR2 as SVGAGI. This CDR3 is 14 amino acids long.

This TCR was sampled from a man older than 75 with acute or convalescent COVID-19. The chain carries TRBV6-5 and TRBJ1-2; 8 bases are shared with TRBD1. Material: peripheral blood. In nucleotides, the CDR3 is TGTGCCAGCAGTTCCTCGGACAGGGTCGGTGGCTACACCTTC. It yields the protein CASSSSDRVGGYTF.